This record concerns one TCR beta chain sequence. The antigen remains undetermined. Germline CDR1 SGHRS, CDR2 YFSETQ. The germline V and J ends were trimmed by 6 bases and 1 base, with 16 bases remaining between them. The CDR3 is 15 residues long. Noted time point: newly diagnosed GD, antithyroid drugs for less than 3 months. PBMCs were the source of the RNA used for TCR sequencing. According to the study, TCR beta libraries were built with iRepertoire HTBI primers and CDR3-region Arm-PCR. TCRdb processed the multiplex PCR reads anew with MiXCR; each CDR3 protein has one entry. The data show some 490,000 distinct CDR3 sequences, approximately 12% seen once. This sample was included in a study of regulatory T cells in long-lasting Graves disease. Study-wide results and caveats: Persistent disease preferred TRBV28, TRBJ1-2 and TRBJ2-5.

These data are also associated with another study on T cells in Graves' hyperthyroidism and ophthalmopathy. Per that paper: Diagnoses used clinical symptoms, serum thyroxine and TRAb, thyroid ultrasound and orbital computed tomography. The HTBI primer set was used in a first-round RT-PCR of the TCR CDR3. Most thyroid clonotypes with frequency above 0.001 were detected in blood.

The starting material was peripheral blood mononuclear cells (PBMCs), obtained at new diagnosis, from a patient treated with antithyroid drugs. The V gene is TRBV5-1, the J gene TRBJ2-5; no clear D. The receptor's source is a woman aged 25 to 39 with Graves disease. Written as DNA, the CDR3 is TGCGCCAGCAACCCGGATGGCCGTGCCCAAGAGACCCAGTACTTC. Translating gives CASNPDGRAQETQYF. Complete variable domain (other parts from reference TRBV5-1 and TRBJ2-5): KAGVTQTPRYLIKTRGQQVTLSCSPISGHRSVSWYQQTPGQGLQFLFEYFSETQRNKGNFPGRFSGRQFSNSRSEMNVSTLELGDSALYLCASNPDGRAQETQYFGPGTRLLVL.